This paragraph reports one T cell receptor (beta chain). What it binds is not known. The germline gene is not matched at one end of the junction; a read error may be the cause. TCRdb ran MiXCR on the 5' RACE reads and lists one entry per CDR3 protein. The profile shows roughly 280,000 distinct CDR3 sequences, around 19% of them singletons. The data belong to a study of CD8 T cells in ankylosing spondylitis. Study results and caveats: In ankylosing spondylitis blood, a motif of roughly eight highly homologous TCR beta variants appeared characteristic.

Looked up from germline, CDR1 is LGHDT and CDR2 is YNNKEL (reference sequence). The CDR3 spans 17 residues. The V call is TRBV3-1, the J call TRBJ2-3; tentatively, D is TRBD2 (7 bases). Sequenced material: blood, either unsorted or a sorted T cell fraction (not recorded which). The receptor comes from a male donor with ankylosing spondylitis or in good health (not recorded which). The CDR3 protein is CASSQGDGGPPTDTLYF. In DNA form, the CDR3 reads TGTGCCAGCAGCCAAGGGGACGGGGGGCCGCCCACAGATACGCTGTATTTT.